This T cell receptor beta chain was sequenced during a study of monozygotic twins with inflammatory bowel disease (dated by TCRdb to about 2019). Looking at the study overall: A total of about 28 monozygotic twin pairs were included in the full study, comprising nine German pairs (four IBD-concordant, five IBD-discordant) and 19 IBD-discordant Danish pairs. Each individual had, on average, about 151 000 unique TCRalpha sequences and 181 000 unique TCRbeta sequences available for analysis. The search for disease-associated traits relied mainly on comparing, within discordant pairs, IBD patients with their genetically identical healthy co-twins.

From each donor, a roughly 2.4 ml peripheral blood sample was collected into PAXgene tubes and kept at -80 degrees C. Without T cell sorting, total RNA was isolated from whole blood using the PAXgene blood miRNA kit on an automated QIAcube. Peripheral blood from monozygotic twin pairs concordant or discordant for inflammatory bowel disease was subjected to deep TCRalpha and TCRbeta repertoire profiling with unique molecular barcoding. For every twin pair, smoking habits were documented, and each individual was categorised as a current, former or never smoker. Its CDR3 holds 13 amino acids, cysteine through phenylalanine. The nucleotide record is missing. Via the germline V gene (reference sequence), CDR1 is DFQATT and CDR2 SNEGSKA. What the work shows at the level of the full study, not this receptor alone: IBD patients shared fewer clonotypes with other individuals than healthy twins did, most markedly in patients showing signs of disease activity. No single strong signal or clonotype linked to IBD turned up in the results, so the idea that one exists was not supported. TCRbeta repertoire diversity, by inverse Simpson index, was decreased in IBD patients compared with their healthy co-twins. The analysis was unable to tell different T cell subtypes apart. Differing immunosuppressive treatments among patients may have added background noise and inter-individual variability to the repertoires. No difference in repertoire similarity was observed between concordant and discordant twins, possibly owing to limited statistical power.

On this clonotype: Its antigen remains undetermined.

Library preparation was by 5' RACE. Each TCR library was prepared from about 3,300 ng of total RNA. cDNA was synthesized with SMARTScribe reverse transcriptase in eight separate reactions per sample. During cDNA synthesis, template switching introduced unique molecular identifiers that contained a 6-nucleotide sample barcode. Amplification of TCRalpha and TCRbeta cDNA involved two nested PCRs of around 15 and 9 cycles, and each PCR was followed by bead purification. Before amplification, cDNA was treated with uracil DNA-glycosylase and purified using the QIAquick PCR purification kit. In the second PCR, Illumina TruSeq-compatible adapters and sample-specific barcodes were added. TapeStation and Qubit were used to check library quality and concentration, and 5 ng of each library went into the pool. Sequencing of pooled libraries was carried out on an Illumina HiSeq2500 single-index Rapid Run using 2 x 100 bp reads and custom sequencing primers. The authors processed their data as follows. MiGEC version 1.2.6 was used for UMI-based consensus assembly to correct PCR and sequencing errors. MiXCR version 2.1.1 was used to carry out V(D)J alignment, clonotype assembly and CDR3 extraction. To normalise gene usage, clonotype sharing and MAIT/NKT TCR abundance, the top 1000, 10 000 and 20 000 clonotypes in each sample were analysed. After downsampling to 27 000 UMIs, diversity was calculated as the inverse Simpson index using the vegan R package. Paired Mann-Whitney U tests were applied to discordant twin pairs, and Benjamini-Hochberg correction was used for multiple testing. Reads reprocessed by TCRdb are summarized as one entry per CDR3 protein sequence, and DNA is absent. These V and J calls rely on TCRdb rather than the paper's analysis. The table held for this sample gives around 220,000 distinct CDR3 sequences. The ten largest make up 7.5% to 8% of the sample.

The source of this sequence is a human donor with ulcerative colitis or Crohn's disease, or a healthy co-twin of an affected twin (not recorded which). The chain was built from TRBV20-1 and TRBJ1-1. Sequences were obtained from blood. CDR3 region: CSARISGNTEAFF.